A selection of T cell receptor beta chains follows, all from one sample in a study of early T cells in non-severe SARS-CoV-2 infection. MiXCR, applied by TCRdb to the 5' RACE reads, yields one record per CDR3 protein. The top ten hold 17% of the sample, which has 55,000 to 65,000 distinct CDR3 sequences, around 10% seen once. What was sequenced was whole blood. The receptors were sampled from an adult who was a healthcare worker with PCR-confirmed SARS-CoV-2 infection or an uninfected control (not recorded which). CDR3s include the opening cysteine and the closing phenylalanine or tryptophan. A D gene is named only where the DNA matches it firmly. Size values are once, few and many counts, or a class for expanded clones, and some rows have none.

clone_size,v_call,d_call,j_call,cdr3_nt,cdr3_aa
NA,TRBV20-1,NA,TRBJ2-3,TGCAGTGCTAGTCGGACAATCAACACAGATACGCAGTATTTT,CSASRTINTDTQYF
NA,TRBV28,NA,TRBJ2-7,TGTGCCAGCAGCCCCCTGACAGAGCTATTCGAGCAGTACTTC,CASSPLTELFEQYF
NA,TRBV7-9,NA,TRBJ2-7,TGTGCCAGCAGCTTAGGTCCGGGGGAGAACTACGAGCAGTACTTC,CASSLGPGENYEQYF
few,TRBV7-2,TRBD1,TRBJ2-7,TGTGCCAGCAGCTCGCGGACAGGGAAGACCTACGAGCAGTACTTC,CASSSRTGKTYEQYF
NA,TRBV12-3/TRBV12-4,NA,TRBJ2-1,TGTGCCAGCAGTTTTCACGAATTTTCCTACAATGAGCAGTTCTTC,CASSFHEFSYNEQFF
many,TRBV19,NA,TRBJ2-3,TGTGCCACCAGGACAGGGAGGGTATCAGATACGCAGTATTTT,CATRTGRVSDTQYF
few,TRBV3-1,TRBD2,TRBJ2-3,TGTGCCAGCAGCCAACAGGCGGGAGCCCCAGATACGCAGTATTTT,CASSQQAGAPDTQYF
many,TRBV6-6,TRBD2,TRBJ2-2,TGTGCCAGCAGCTTGACTAGCGGCGGCGGGGAGCTGTTTTTT,CASSLTSGGGELFF
NA,TRBV28,TRBD1,TRBJ1-1,TGTGCCAGCAGTTTTTGGGGGGGACAGGGGAAGAACACTGAAGCTTTCTTT,CASSFWGGQGKNTEAFF
NA,TRBV29-1,TRBD1,TRBJ2-5,TGCAGCGTTGACTCCGACCACAGGGGTCAAGAGACCCAGTACTTC,CSVDSDHRGQETQYF
many,TRBV7-2,NA,TRBJ1-5,TGTGCCAGCAGCTTTCGGTATAGCAATCAGCCCCAGCATTTT,CASSFRYSNQPQHF
NA,TRBV7-9,NA,TRBJ2-1,TGTGCCAGCAGCTTAGGAGGGAGGACCGAGCAGTTCTTC,CASSLGGRTEQFF
few,TRBV3-1,TRBD2,TRBJ2-1,TGTGCCAGCAGCCAAGGCGGACTAGCCCGGTACAATGAGCAGTTCTTC,CASSQGGLARYNEQFF
many,TRBV5-5,NA,TRBJ2-7,TGTGCCAGCAGCTTGCGGGGGATTGGCTCCCGCTACGAGCAGTACTTC,CASSLRGIGSRYEQYF
many,TRBV20-1,NA,TRBJ2-5,TGCAGTGCTAGTTCCATACAAGAGACCCAGTACTTC,CSASSIQETQYF
many,TRBV29-1,TRBD2,TRBJ2-7,TGCAGCGTCCTCACTCCAGGGACTAGCGGGAGGTTAGCCTACGAGCAGTACTTC,CSVLTPGTSGRLAYEQYF
NA,TRBV29-1,NA,TRBJ2-3,TGCAGCGTTAGTATGACAGATACGCAGTATTTT,CSVSMTDTQYF
NA,TRBV6-2/TRBV6-3,TRBD1,TRBJ2-7,TGTGCCAGCAGTCCCCTCCTCCGGGACAGGGTCTCCTACGAGCAGTACTTC,CASSPLLRDRVSYEQYF
many,TRBV12-3/TRBV12-4,NA,TRBJ1-6,TGTGCCAGCAGTTCAGAAGGGGGGGTATCCGATTCACCCCTCCACTTT,CASSSEGGVSDSPLHF
NA,TRBV18,NA,TRBJ2-5,TGTGCCAGCTCACCCCCGGGGGGCCTCCAAGAGACCCAGTACTTC,CASSPPGGLQETQYF
NA,TRBV7-9,NA,TRBJ1-5,TGTGCCAGCAGCTTAGGACAGCAAAAAAATCAGCCCCAGCATTTT,CASSLGQQKNQPQHF
NA,TRBV10-3,NA,TRBJ1-1,TGTGCCATCAGGCAGAACACTGAAGCTTTCTTT,CAIRQNTEAFF
many,TRBV29-1,NA,TRBJ2-3,TGCAGCGTTGACGGGGGTCAGACAGATACGCAGTATTTT,CSVDGGQTDTQYF
many,TRBV30,NA,TRBJ1-3,TGTGCCTGGAGTGTAGAGGGTATAGGTGGAAACACCATATATTTT,CAWSVEGIGGNTIYF
few,TRBV10-3,TRBD1,TRBJ2-7,TGTGCCATCAGCCCCGGGACAGGGGATCAGTACTTC,CAISPGTGDQYF
many,TRBV30,NA,TRBJ2-3,TGTGCCTGGATTCAGGGACAAACCAGCACAGATACGCAGTATTTT,CAWIQGQTSTDTQYF
many,TRBV5-1,TRBD1,TRBJ2-7,TGCGCCAGCAGCAGGGGACAGACGATCTACGAGCAGTACTTC,CASSRGQTIYEQYF
many,TRBV6-6,NA,TRBJ1-1,TGTGCCAGCAGCAATCTTCCGGCAGGACAGAACACTGAAGCTTTCTTT,CASSNLPAGQNTEAFF
NA,TRBV4-3,TRBD2,TRBJ2-3,TGCGCCAGCAGCCAAGTGATCAAGCGGGAAAGCACAGATACGCAGTATTTT,CASSQVIKRESTDTQYF
NA,TRBV7-2,NA,TRBJ1-4,TGTGCCAGCAGCTTAGGGGGTGTAGGTGAAAAACTGTTTTTT,CASSLGGVGEKLFF
NA,TRBV29-1,NA,TRBJ1-2,TGCAGCGTTGAAGATCTAAGGGGGGTCTATGGCTACACCTTC,CSVEDLRGVYGYTF
many,TRBV10-3,NA,TRBJ2-1,TGTGCCATCAGGATGGACTATGTGCGTAGGAACAATGAGCAGTTCTTC,CAIRMDYVRRNNEQFF
few,TRBV21-1,NA,TRBJ2-7,TGTGCCAGCAGCAATGACCTCTGCGGGACAAGTACGTTTTTTTTATACGAGCAGTACTTC,CASSNDLCGTSTFFLYEQYF
many,TRBV9,NA,TRBJ1-1,TGTGCCAGCAGCGCGGACTCGAGGGTAGCTTTCTTT,CASSADSRVAFF
NA,TRBV27,NA,TRBJ2-6,TGTGCCAGCAGACACCGGACGGTCTCTGGGGCCAACGTCCTGACTTTC,CASRHRTVSGANVLTF
NA,TRBV4-1,NA,TRBJ1-1,TGCGCCAGCAGCCCCCAGGTGAACACTGAAGCTTTCTTT,CASSPQVNTEAFF
NA,TRBV29-1,TRBD2,TRBJ2-7,TGCAGCGTTGTGATCGGTGGGACTAGCGGGAGCTACGAGCAGTACTTC,CSVVIGGTSGSYEQYF
few,TRBV11-2,NA,TRBJ1-1,TGTGCCAGCAGCTTAAAGAGGGATTTGGGAGCTTTCTTT,CASSLKRDLGAFF
many,TRBV7-2,TRBD2,TRBJ2-1,TGTGCCAGCAGCTTATCTAGCGGGGGGTGGAATGAGCAGTTCTTC,CASSLSSGGWNEQFF
many,TRBV11-2,NA,TRBJ1-1,TGTGCCAGCAGCTCCACAGTCGTACACACTGAAGCTTTCTTT,CASSSTVVHTEAFF
few,TRBV20-1,NA,TRBJ2-7,TGCAGTGCTAGAGTGGAGCCCGTCGAGCAGTACTTC,CSARVEPVEQYF
few,TRBV7-6,NA,TRBJ1-1,TGTGCCAGCAGCTTAGTCCTCCTTAGGGAGAACACTGAAGCTTTCTTT,CASSLVLLRENTEAFF
many,TRBV12-3/TRBV12-4,NA,TRBJ1-4,TGTGCCAGCACTCAAGTCTCTGGAGAAAAACTGTTTTTT,CASTQVSGEKLFF
many,TRBV28,TRBD1,TRBJ2-7,TGTGCCAGCAGTTTAGGGACAGGGGGCAGGTACGAGCAGTACTTC,CASSLGTGGRYEQYF
few,TRBV19,TRBD1,TRBJ1-1,TGTGCCACCGCGGACAGGGGGACTGAAGCTTTCTTT,CATADRGTEAFF
NA,TRBV9,TRBD1,TRBJ1-1,TGTGCCAGCAGCGGAGCGGACAGGATTGGGGGAGCTTTCTTT,CASSGADRIGGAFF
few,TRBV11-2,NA,TRBJ1-2,TGTGCCAGCAGCTTGGCGGAGTTCCACTATGGCTACACCTTC,CASSLAEFHYGYTF
few,TRBV29-1,TRBD1,TRBJ2-1,TGCAGCCACAGGGGATCCTACAATGAGCAGTTCTTC,CSHRGSYNEQFF
few,TRBV7-2,NA,TRBJ2-7,TGTGCCAGCAGCCCTAGCCCGGGCACCTACGAGCAGTACTTC,CASSPSPGTYEQYF
few,TRBV6-1,NA,TRBJ2-2,TGTGCCAGCAGTGATCCCTCCATGAACACCGGGGAGCTGTTTTTT,CASSDPSMNTGELFF
many,TRBV7-8,NA,TRBJ2-1,TGTGCCAGCAGCTTAGCTAGTCCCACAACTATCGGGCAGTTCTTC,CASSLASPTTIGQFF
many,TRBV5-1,NA,TRBJ2-1,TGCGCCAGCAGCTTGGACAATGAGCAGTTCTTC,CASSLDNEQFF
NA,TRBV4-3,NA,TRBJ2-1,TGCGCCAGCAGCCAAGACCAACCCGCGGGGAGCCAAGGCCCTTACAATGAGCAGTTCTTC,CASSQDQPAGSQGPYNEQFF
few,TRBV7-9,NA,TRBJ1-5,TGTGCCAGCAGCTTTACAGCCAATCAGCCCCAGCATTTT,CASSFTANQPQHF